The 22 T cell receptor beta chains presented below share a single source sample, sequenced in a study of shared clonotypes between healthy human individuals. Clones were sequenced by immunoSEQ multiplex PCR, and TCRdb holds only the in-frame ones, with some missing. The data contain 650,000 to 700,000 clones, around 90% of them singletons. The material sequenced was memory CD8+ T cells from PBMCs. Described subset: CD45RO+ cells pooled with CCR7-negative TemRA cells. The receptor source for this set is a man in his late teens or twenties in good health. Some clones in this sample may be carry-over from other donors' samples.

The genes are TRBV4-3 and TRBJ2-2, with D perhaps matching TRBD1 (6 bases). Germline values: CDR1 LGHNA, CDR2 YSLEER. Trimming removed 4 bases from V and 3 bases from J, with 12 bases in between. The CDR3 is 15 residues long. The CDR3 loop reads CASSRSGHHTGELFF. The CDR3 DNA reads as TGCGCCAGCAGCCGATCGGGACATCACACCGGGGAGCTGTTTTTT.

This sequence joins TRBV7-9 and TRBJ2-7; D may correspond to TRBD1 or TRBD2 (5 bases each). CDR1 SEHNR and CDR2 FQNEAQ come from the germline V gene (reference sequence). V was clipped by 5 bases and J by 0 bases, with 26 bases between them. The length of the CDR3 is 19 residues. This chain's CDR3 is CASSTTSGTLMTNSYEQYF. DNA of the CDR3: TGTGCCAGCAGCACGACATCCGGGACGCTCATGACGAACTCCTACGAGCAGTACTTC. The whole variable domain, remainder taken from reference TRBV7-9 and TRBJ2-7, is DTGVSQNPRHKITKRGQNVTFRCDPISEHNRLYWYRQTLGQGPEFLTYFQNEAQLEKSRLLSDRFSAERPKGSFSTLEIQRTEQGDSAMYLCASSTTSGTLMTNSYEQYFGPGTRLTVT.

The V gene is TRBV2, the J gene TRBJ1-5, with a tentative D call TRBD1 (6 bases). The germline V and J ends were trimmed by 7 bases and 2 bases, with 21 bases remaining between them. Germline CDR1 reads SNHLY; CDR2 reads FYNNEI. This CDR3 is built from 17 residues. In DNA, the CDR3 is TGTGCCAGCACAATAGACAGGCGCCCTCGCGGCAATCAGCCCCAGCATTTT. Translating gives CASTIDRRPRGNQPQHF.

In its sample, this clone was seen a few times. The rearrangement uses TRBV9 and TRBJ2-7; 10 bases map to TRBD2. The CDR3 covers 14 residues. Germline lookup yields CDR1 SGDLS and CDR2 YYNGEE. Losses at the gene ends were 4 bases for V and 0 bases for J; bases not matched to a gene: 1. Here the CDR3 DNA reads TGTGCCAGCAGCCCTAGCGGGAGCTCCTACGAGCAGTACTTC. Protein: CASSPSGSSYEQYF.

The chain is built from TRBV10-2 and TRBJ2-5, with TRBD1 as a possible D gene (5 bases). CDR3 length: 12 residues. V was pared by 6 bases and J by 5 bases, with 10 bases between. The germline CDR1 and CDR2 sequences are WSHSY and SAAADI. The CDR3 spells CASSQGWETQYF. The CDR3 DNA sequence: TGCGCCAGCAGCCAGGGCTGGGAGACCCAGTACTTC.

The V and J genes are TRBV13 and TRBJ2-7; D might be TRBD1 (5 bases). V was shortened by 5 bases and J by 2 bases, with 13 bases between the two germline ends. CDR3 size: 14 residues. Germline-derived CDR1 and CDR2 are PRHDT and FYEKMQ (reference sequence). The CDR3 DNA reads TGTGCCAGCAGCCCAGGGCTTAACACCTACGAGCAGTACTTC. Encoded protein: CASSPGLNTYEQYF. Using reference TRBV13 and TRBJ2-7 for the parts outside the CDR3, the full variable domain is AAGVIQSPRHLIKEKRETATLKCYPIPRHDTVYWYQQGPGQDPQFLISFYEKMQSDKGSIPDRFSAQQFSDYHSELNMSSLELGDSALYFCASSPGLNTYEQYFGPGTRLTVT.

This sequence joins TRBV7-3 and TRBJ2-3; D remains unclear. With 3 bases removed from V and 3 bases from J, the gap between germline ends came to 4 bases. Germline assignment: CDR1 SGHTA and CDR2 FQGTGA. The CDR3 contains 12 residues. CDR3 amino acids: CASSFETDTQYF. CDR3 DNA: TGTGCCAGCAGCTTTGAGACAGATACGCAGTATTTT. Based on the CDR3 plus reference TRBV7-3 and TRBJ2-3, the full variable domain is GAGVSQTPSNKVTEKGKYVELRCDPISGHTALYWYRQSLGQGPEFLIYFQGTGAADDSGLPNDRFFAVRPEGSVSTLKIQRTERGDSAVYLCASSFETDTQYFGPGTRLTVL.

The V gene is TRBV4-3, the J gene TRBJ1-4, with a weak D call TRBD1 (6 bases). The germline V gene encodes CDR1 LGHNA and CDR2 YSLEER. There are 20 residues in the CDR3. The V gene lost 3 bases and the J gene lost 1 base, with 24 bases spanning the gap. The CDR3 region has the DNA TGCGCCAGCAGCCACGGCCGGGGGGTCCAAACAGGGAGAACTAATGAAAAACTGTTTTTT. Translating it yields CASSHGRGVQTGRTNEKLFF.

This chain links TRBV7-8 with TRBJ1-1; TRBD1 agrees at 7 bases. CDR1 SGHVS and CDR2 FQNEAQ come from the germline V gene. The V and J ends lost 2 bases and 0 bases, in that order; junction bases with no gene match: 3. This CDR3 contains 15 residues. The CDR3 loop reads CASSLLGQVNTEAFF. CDR3 in DNA: TGTGCCAGCAGCTTATTAGGACAGGTGAACACTGAAGCTTTCTTT.

J is TRBJ2-3 and V is TRBV27, with D uncertain. The V gene lost 0 bases and the J gene lost 5 bases, with 12 bases spanning the gap. Germline V gives CDR1 MNHEY, CDR2 SMNVEV (reference sequence). The CDR3 consists of 15 residues. CDR3: CASSLSGSYEDTQYF. CDR3 coding DNA: TGTGCCAGCAGTTTATCGGGGTCTTATGAAGATACGCAGTATTTT.

V is TRBV27 and J is TRBJ2-7; possible D gene TRBD1, 5 bases. The CDR3 spans 16 residues. In germline, CDR1 is MNHEY, CDR2 SMNVEV (reference sequence). Trimming removed 1 base at V and 1 base at J, with 14 bases between. CDR3 in amino acids: CASSLLGQGMSYEQYF. The CDR3 DNA follows: TGTGCCAGCAGTTTATTAGGCCAGGGAATGTCCTACGAGCAGTACTTC.

CDR3 amino acids: CATLGQGGFGSYEQYF. Here the CDR3 DNA reads TGTGCCACCCTAGGACAGGGGGGATTTGGCTCCTACGAGCAGTACTTC. This sequence joins TRBV28 and TRBJ2-7; 10 bases line up with TRBD1. The length of the CDR3 is 16 residues. Germline CDR1 is MDHEN and CDR2 is SYDVKM. J gave up 0 bases and V 10 bases, and 12 bases lay outside the gene matches.

This clone was counted a few times. This chain joins TRBV5-4 and TRBJ2-7; D might be TRBD1 or TRBD2, each matching 5 bases. The V and J ends lost 4 bases and 2 bases respectively, with 16 bases between them. Germline CDR1 SGHNT, CDR2 YYREEE (reference sequence). The CDR3 length is 15 residues. The CDR3 spells CASSNRTGTTYEQYF. CDR3 nucleotide sequence: TGTGCCAGCAGCAATAGGACCGGGACCACCTACGAGCAGTACTTC.

The chain couples TRBV29-1 to TRBJ2-5; 10 bases agree with TRBD2. The J call may be in error: the DNA end matches TRBJ2-7 better. The CDR3 totals 19 residues. The germline V gene has CDR1 SQVTM and CDR2 ANQGSEA. CDR3 nucleotide sequence: TGCAGCGCGACAGGGGCCGGGGGCACTAGCGGGACTGGGTCCTACGAGCAGTACTTC. Amino acid sequence: CSATGAGGTSGTGSYEQYF.

This chain uses TRBV28 with TRBJ2-1, with 9 bases lining up with TRBD2. CDR1 MDHEN and CDR2 SYDVKM come from the germline V gene. The CDR3 consists of 15 residues. After removal of 7 bases from V and 3 bases from J, the junction contained 7 bases not matched to a gene. In nucleotides, the CDR3 is TGTGCCAGCAACGACCCAGCGGGGGGCTACAATGAGCAGTTCTTC. It encodes CASNDPAGGYNEQFF.

The rearrangement links TRBV6-1 to TRBJ1-5; possible D gene TRBD1, 6 bases. The germline V and J ends were trimmed by 6 bases and 0 bases, with 12 bases remaining between them. This CDR3 spans 15 amino acids. The germline CDR1 and CDR2 sequences are MNHNS and SASEGT. The CDR3 here is CASRPGTYSNQPQHF. In DNA form, the CDR3 reads TGTGCCAGCAGGCCCGGGACATATAGCAATCAGCCCCAGCATTTT.

The chain couples TRBV29-1 to TRBJ2-7; 9 bases match TRBD1. The germline CDR1 and CDR2 sequences are SQVTM and ANQGSEA. This CDR3 has 14 amino acids. V shed 6 bases and J 5 bases; nucleotides not matched to a gene: 11. DNA of the CDR3: TGCAGCGTCCTGCCGGGACAGGGTCCCCACGAGCAGTACTTC. Protein: CSVLPGQGPHEQYF.

This rearrangement joins TRBV7-8 to TRBJ2-5; D not resolved. Germline loops: CDR1 SGHVS, CDR2 FQNEAQ. V lost 0 bases and J lost 5, with 4 bases in between. CDR3 size: 12 residues. This CDR3 reads CASSLASETQYF. The DNA for the CDR3 is TGTGCCAGCAGCTTAGCTAGTGAGACCCAGTACTTC. Variable domain in full (rest from reference TRBV7-8 and TRBJ2-5): GAGVSQSPRYKVAKRGQDVALRCDPISGHVSLFWYQQALGQGPEFLTYFQNEAQLDKSGLPSDRFFAERPEGSVSTLKIQRTQQEDSAVYLCASSLASETQYFGPGTRLLVL.

On this clone itself: This sample also contains other DNA sequences that code for the same CDR3. This sequence joins TRBV7-9 and TRBJ2-1, with 8 bases matching TRBD2. This CDR3 spans 15 amino acids. Germline V gene data show CDR1 as SEHNR and CDR2 as FQNEAQ (reference sequence). The V and J ends lost 3 bases and 6 bases, in that order; junction bases with no gene match: 7. The CDR3, as DNA: TGTGCCAGCAGCTTCCCAGCGGGAGTACGCAATGAGCAGTTCTTC. Translation gives CASSFPAGVRNEQFF.

The V gene is TRBV28, the J gene TRBJ2-6, with D tentatively TRBD1 (5 bases). The ends were cut back, 6 bases at V and 1 base at J, with 13 bases in the middle. CDR1 MDHEN and CDR2 SYDVKM come from the germline V gene. The CDR3 extends over 16 amino acids. DNA for the CDR3: TGTGCCAGCAGGCGACAGAGTCTTTCTGGGGCCAACGTCCTGACTTTC. The encoded protein is CASRRQSLSGANVLTF.

Details on this clone: The same CDR3 is also encoded by other DNA sequences in this sample. V and J are TRBV13 and TRBJ2-7; a weak D match, TRBD1 (5 bases). Germline V CDR1 and CDR2: PRHDT, FYEKMQ (reference sequence). V lost 0 bases and J lost 3, with 6 bases in between. This CDR3 spans 13 amino acids. This CDR3 reads CASSLGRVYEQYF. CDR3 nucleotides: TGTGCCAGCAGCTTAGGCAGGGTCTACGAGCAGTACTTC.

This clone was detected only once. The J gene is TRBJ2-3, the V gene TRBV9, with D possibly called TRBD1 or TRBD2 (5 bases each). Trimming removed 0 bases at V and 1 base at J, with 15 bases between. The CDR3 length is 17 residues. Germline values: CDR1 SGDLS, CDR2 YYNGEE. The CDR3 reads CASSVEPGPSGTDTQYF. CDR3 in DNA: TGTGCCAGCAGCGTAGAGCCGGGACCATCGGGCACAGATACGCAGTATTTT.